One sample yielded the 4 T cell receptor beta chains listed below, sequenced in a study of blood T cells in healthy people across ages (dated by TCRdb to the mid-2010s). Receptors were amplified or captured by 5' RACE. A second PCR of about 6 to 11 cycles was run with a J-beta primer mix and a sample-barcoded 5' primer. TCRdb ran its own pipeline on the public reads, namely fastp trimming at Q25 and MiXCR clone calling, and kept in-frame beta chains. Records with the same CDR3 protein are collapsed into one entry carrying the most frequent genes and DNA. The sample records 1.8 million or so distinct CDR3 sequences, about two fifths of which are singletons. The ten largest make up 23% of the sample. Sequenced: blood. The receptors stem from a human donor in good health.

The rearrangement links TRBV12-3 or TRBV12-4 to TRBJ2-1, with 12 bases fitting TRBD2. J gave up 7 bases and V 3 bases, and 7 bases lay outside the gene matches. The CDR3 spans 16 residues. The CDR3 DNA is TGTGCCAGCAGTTTGTTTGTTACTAGCGGGGGGAATGAGCAGTTCTTC. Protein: CASSLFVTSGGNEQFF.

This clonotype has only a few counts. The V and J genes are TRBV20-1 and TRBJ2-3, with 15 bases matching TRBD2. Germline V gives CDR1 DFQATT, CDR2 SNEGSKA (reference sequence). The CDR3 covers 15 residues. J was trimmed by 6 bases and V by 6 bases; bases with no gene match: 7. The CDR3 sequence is CSAAGLAGGSDTQYF. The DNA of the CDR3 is TGCAGTGCCGCGGGACTAGCGGGGGGCTCGGATACGCAGTATTTT.

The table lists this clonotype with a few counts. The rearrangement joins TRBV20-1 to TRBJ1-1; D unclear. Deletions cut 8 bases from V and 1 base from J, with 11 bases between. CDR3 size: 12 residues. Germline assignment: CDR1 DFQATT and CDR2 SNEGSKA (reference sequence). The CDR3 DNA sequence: TGCAGTCCCAAAGTGGGGAACACTGAAGCTTTCTTT. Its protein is CSPKVGNTEAFF.

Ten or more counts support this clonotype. The CDR3 coding sequence is TGCAGTGCTAGTCCCCCGACTAGCCCCATCTCAGATACGCAGTATTTT. The encoded protein is CSASPPTSPISDTQYF. The V and J genes are TRBV20-1 and TRBJ2-3; 7 bases align to TRBD2. This CDR3 has 16 residues. The germline V gene has CDR1 DFQATT and CDR2 SNEGSKA (reference sequence). V dropped 3 bases and J dropped 4; count of bases not matched to a gene: 13.